The rows below give T cell receptor beta chains drawn from one sample of a study of T-cell reconstitution after alpha-beta-depleted transplantation in children. TCRdb fed the PCR reads into MiXCR, producing one record per CDR3 protein. The profile shows some 220,000 distinct CDR3 sequences, 8% to 9.5% of them singletons. The source was PBMCs from the stem cell graft donor, collected from the stem cell graft. Receptors were obtained from a human donor who donated a stem cell graft to a child with acute lymphoblastic leukemia. Each CDR3 is given with its conserved first and last residue.

v_gene | CDR3aa
TRBV5-1 | CASRGEHEQYF
TRBV21-1 | CASSKAWGRSGELFF
TRBV12-3/TRBV12-4 | CASTGTGGREKLFF
TRBV20-1 | CSARKPTSTDTQYF
TRBV7-9 | CASSPQTGEEELFF
TRBV20-1 | CSARDAWPNQPQHF
TRBV10-3 | CAIRRGAEQFF
TRBV15 | CATSRDHGSSYEQYF
TRBV19 | CASSMRGQGNQPQHF
TRBV18 | CASSGEPKDRGLYNEQFF
TRBV6-2/TRBV6-3 | CASSYGSGTASTDTQYF
TRBV2 | CASSALGTGPYEQYF
TRBV12-3/TRBV12-4 | CASSLFGTTYEQYF
TRBV10-3 | CAIRDWRGLYNEQFF
TRBV12-3/TRBV12-4 | CASRAGRGRDRDWFF
TRBV29-1 | CSVSGTNGFGIQYF
TRBV27 | CASSGQGAEQYF
TRBV7-9 | CASSSNSEKLFF
TRBV28 | CASSFVLTGYNEQFF
TRBV12-3/TRBV12-4 | CASSLDTGFGYTF
TRBV11-2 | CASSLGGDYSRETQYF
TRBV11-2 | CASSLRESNTEAFF
TRBV11-1 | CASSLEFLGRTSGLDTQYF
TRBV7-8 | CASRPNVRGPQETQYF
TRBV29-1 | CSVADRVYGYTF
TRBV29-1 | CSVGSPGQGINEQFF
TRBV5-1 | CASSPSPDSSYEQYF
TRBV19 | CASSMRGPDQPQHF
TRBV11-2 | CASSSFLPILQGTKNIQYF
TRBV5-1 | CASMGNTEAFF
TRBV6-6 | CASSRQGVDGYTF
TRBV6-5 | CASSYSNTQGRRGYTF
TRBV12-3/TRBV12-4 | CASSQNPGQNQPQHF
TRBV12-3/TRBV12-4 | CASSLRAGGPEAFF
TRBV12-5 | CASGLNVLPLAGRGEGNTIYF
TRBV12-3/TRBV12-4 | CASSPRGQGAENTEAFF
TRBV12-3/TRBV12-4 | CASSLTAGKLFF
TRBV10-3 | CAISDETGTITDTQYF
TRBV30 | CAWSGSPADTEAFF
TRBV6-1 | CASSDRTGENEQFF